Below, 24 T cell receptor beta chains from the same sample are listed, as sequenced in a study of blood T cells in healthy people across ages. The second PCR ran roughly 6 to 11 cycles with a sample-barcoded 5' primer and J-beta primers. TCRdb redid the calling of the 5' RACE reads with MiXCR, one entry per CDR3 protein. The sample contains about 780,000 distinct CDR3 sequences, around half of which appear only once. Input material: blood. All receptors derive from a man aged 80 or over in good health.

To note about this clonotype: This could be a read error, since a much larger clone is one nucleotide away. The V gene is TRBV9, the J gene TRBJ2-5; the D is unclear. The CDR3 has 14 amino acids. Looked up from germline, CDR1 is SGDLS and CDR2 is YYNGEE. V dropped 4 bases and J dropped 11 bases, with 21 bases sitting between them. The CDR3, as DNA: TGTGCCAGCAGCCCCACTCCGACATACTCTGAGCAGTACTTC. Its protein is CASSPTPTYSEQYF.

The chain links TRBV7-9 to TRBJ2-1, with 7 bases matching TRBD2. Germline CDR1 SEHNR, CDR2 FQNEAQ (reference sequence). This CDR3 region has 16 residues. The V gene end was trimmed by 4 bases and the J gene end by 4 bases; junction bases not matched to a gene: 10. In nucleotides, the CDR3 is TGTGCCAGCAGCTCAGACGGGGGGAGCAGATACAATGAGCAGTTCTTC. Residues: CASSSDGGSRYNEQFF.

The rearrangement joins TRBV6-6 to TRBJ2-5, with 7 bases fitting TRBD1. The CDR3 spans 16 residues. J gave up 5 bases and V 0 bases, and 9 bases lay outside the gene matches. Per germline, CDR1 MNHNY and CDR2 SVGAGI (reference sequence). CDR3 in amino acids: CASSYSPGGLGETQYF. CDR3 DNA sequence: TGTGCCAGCAGTTACTCTCCAGGGGGATTAGGGGAGACCCAGTACTTC.

This clonotype was counted only a few times. V is TRBV7-9 and J is TRBJ2-7, with D maybe TRBD2 (5 bases). Trimming shortened V by 2 bases and J by 2 bases, and 13 bases separated the two germline ends. The CDR3 runs 15 residues. Germline CDR1 is SEHNR and CDR2 is FQNEAQ (reference sequence). The CDR3 sequence is CASSLRGRGPYEQYF. The CDR3 DNA follows: TGTGCCAGCAGCTTACGGGGAAGAGGGCCCTACGAGCAGTACTTC. Based on the CDR3 plus reference TRBV7-9 and TRBJ2-7, the full variable domain is DTGVSQNPRHKITKRGQNVTFRCDPISEHNRLYWYRQTLGQGPEFLTYFQNEAQLEKSRLLSDRFSAERPKGSFSTLEIQRTEQGDSAMYLCASSLRGRGPYEQYFGPGTRLTVT.

The genes are TRBV20-1 and TRBJ2-7; 10 nucleotides align to TRBD1. V was pared by 5 bases and J by 5 bases, with 12 bases of the junction left unmatched. There are 15 residues in the CDR3. From germline, CDR1 is DFQATT and CDR2 SNEGSKA (reference sequence). The CDR3 nucleotides read TGCAGTGCTGGATCCGGGACAGGGGAACAGAACGAGCAGTACTTC. Encoded protein: CSAGSGTGEQNEQYF.

The table lists this clonotype with a few counts. The V call is TRBV20-1, the J call TRBJ2-5; D is ambiguous. The J call is uncertain, as TRBJ2-7 better fits the DNA end. CDR3 length: 13 amino acids. Germline V CDR1 and CDR2: DFQATT, SNEGSKA (reference sequence). The CDR3 sequence: CSARDAVGLEQYF. The CDR3, as DNA: TGCAGTGCTAGAGATGCGGTTGGGCTCGAGCAGTACTTC.

The sample holds a few counts of this clonotype. This rearrangement joins TRBV6-5 to TRBJ2-7; TRBD1 might be the D (6 bases). The CDR3 runs 15 residues. Germline CDR1 and CDR2: MNHEY and SVGAGI. V lost 0 bases, J lost 5 bases, and 14 bases lay in between. The chain's CDR3 is CASSYSEDQGHEQYF. The CDR3 DNA sequence: TGTGCCAGCAGTTACTCCGAGGACCAGGGGCACGAGCAGTACTTC.

CDR3 nucleotides: TGCAGTGCTTACAGGGGCGACGAGCAGTACTTC. Amino acid sequence: CSAYRGDEQYF. This chain uses TRBV20-1 with TRBJ2-7; 7 bases align to TRBD1. Germline V gene sequence: CDR1 DFQATT, CDR2 SNEGSKA (reference sequence). J was trimmed by 5 bases and V by 5 bases; bases with no gene match: 3. The CDR3 consists of 11 residues.

The chain recombines TRBV7-3 with TRBJ2-7; D is unclear. CDR3 size: 14 residues. Germline values: CDR1 SGHTA, CDR2 FQGTGA. V was trimmed by 0 bases and J by 10 bases, leaving 16 bases between them. The CDR3 is CASSLTKIEDPQYF. In DNA form, the CDR3 reads TGTGCCAGCAGCTTAACGAAGATCGAAGATCCCCAGTACTTC.

With regard to this clonotype: With a much larger clone just one base away, this may be a read error. The genes are TRBV24-1 and TRBJ2-1; 7 nucleotides agree with TRBD2. CDR3 length: 14 amino acids. V lost 3 bases, J lost 8 bases, and 6 bases stayed unmatched. Per germline, CDR1 KGHDR and CDR2 SFDVKD. The CDR3 DNA follows: TGTGCCACCAGTGATCGCAGACTAGCCGATGAGCAGTTCTTC. Its protein is CATSDRRLADEQFF.

This chain links TRBV19 with TRBJ2-7, with 7 bases fitting TRBD1. Per germline, CDR1 LNHDA and CDR2 SQIVND (reference sequence). J was trimmed by 7 bases and V by 7 bases; bases with no gene match: 16. The CDR3 spans 15 residues. CDR3 sequence (DNA): TGTGCCAGTAAATTCGAGACAGGGACCTACAATGAGCAGTACTTC. This codes for CASKFETGTYNEQYF.

This chain connects TRBV29-1 to TRBJ2-1, with a possible D match to TRBD2 (5 bases). V was pared by 0 bases and J by 9 bases, with 12 bases between. CDR3 length equals 13 residues. In germline, CDR1 is SQVTM, CDR2 ANQGSEA. In DNA, the CDR3 is TGCAGCGTTGAAGATCTGAGGGCCTCTGAGCAGTTCTTC. Its translation is CSVEDLRASEQFF.

This clonotype showed up just a few times. The chain links TRBV5-4 to TRBJ2-1, with D uncertain. Per the germline V gene, CDR1 is SGHNT and CDR2 is YYREEE (reference sequence). This CDR3 has 12 amino acids. The germline V and J ends were trimmed by 3 bases and 8 bases, with 9 bases remaining between them. The CDR3 reads CASSSGSYEQFF. The CDR3 DNA follows: TGTGCCAGCAGCTCCGGCAGCTATGAGCAGTTCTTC.

This clonotype was picked up a small number of times. V is TRBV3-1 and J is TRBJ2-1; the D is unclear. Germline CDR1 and CDR2: LGHDT and YNNKEL (reference sequence). This CDR3 has 14 residues. The ends were cut back, 0 bases at V and 3 bases at J, with 6 bases in the middle. DNA for the CDR3: TGTGCCAGCAGCCAAGAGGCTTACTACAATGAGCAGTTCTTC. It specifies CASSQEAYYNEQFF.

The rearrangement joins TRBV7-8 to TRBJ2-5, with 15 positions matching TRBD2. The CDR3 consists of 18 residues. V dropped 5 bases and J dropped 0; count of bases not matched to a gene: 7. The germline CDR1 and CDR2 sequences are SGHVS and FQNEAQ. CDR3 loop: CASSARTSGRVYQETQYF. CDR3 in DNA: TGTGCCAGCAGCGCACGGACTAGCGGGAGGGTATACCAAGAGACCCAGTACTTC.

This clonotype was observed a single time. Sequence at one end of the junction differs from germline and may be a read error. V usage is TRBV15 and J usage is TRBJ2-1; TRBD1 or TRBD2 may be the D gene (5 bases each). Germline CDR1 and CDR2: LNHNV and YYDKDF (reference sequence). The CDR3 runs to 16 residues. CDR3 sequence: CATGRGVGTAYNEQFF. As DNA, the CDR3 is TGTGCCACCGGCAGAGGGGTCGGAACAGCCTACAATGAGCAGTTCTTC.

In its sample, this clonotype was seen a few times. The chain joins TRBV12-3 or TRBV12-4 to TRBJ1-1; unclear D gene. The CDR3 loop spans 13 amino acids. V lost 3 bases and J lost 3, with 8 bases in between. CDR3 region: CASSFALDTEAFF. CDR3 DNA: TGTGCCAGCAGTTTTGCTTTGGACACTGAAGCTTTCTTT.

With regard to this clonotype: The junction and the germline gene differ at one end; a read error may be behind it. The chain combines TRBV27 with TRBJ2-1; D is tentatively TRBD1 or TRBD2 (5 bases each). The CDR3 is 15 amino acids. The germline CDR1 and CDR2 sequences are MNHEY and SMNVEV (reference sequence). The CDR3: CANSPRPRGDNEQFF. The CDR3 nucleotides are TGTGCCAACAGTCCACGCCCCCGAGGGGACAATGAGCAGTTCTTC.

As regards this clonotype: A read error is possible here, since a much larger clone lies one base away. The V gene is TRBV18, the J gene TRBJ2-7, with D perhaps TRBD1 (5 bases). In germline, CDR1 is KGHSH, CDR2 LQKENI. The CDR3 has 19 residues. This CDR3 reads CTSSPKEGVAAELVSKQYF. For the CDR3, the DNA is TGTACCAGCTCACCTAAGGAAGGGGTCGCGGCCGAATTAGTCAGCAAGCAGTACTTC.

This chain joins TRBV6-5 and TRBJ1-5; D is unclear. Between the trimmed V and J ends, which lost 5 bases and 5 bases, there was a span of 10 bases. The CDR3 totals 13 residues. CDR1 is MNHEY and CDR2 is SVGAGI in the germline V gene. CDR3 loop: CASSDGRDQPQHF. The CDR3 coding sequence is TGTGCCAGCAGTGATGGTCGGGATCAGCCCCAGCATTTT.

A note on this clonotype: A read error may be the cause here, since a much bigger clone is one base away. This rearrangement joins TRBV7-3 to TRBJ2-5; the match to TRBD1 covers 7 bases. Germline V gene sequence: CDR1 SGHTA, CDR2 FQGTGA. This CDR3 has 13 residues. V trimming: 5 bases; J trimming: 11 bases; junction bases outside the gene matches: 11. CDR3 in DNA: TGTGCCAGCAGCAGGGACAGATACAATGAGCAGTACTTC. Its protein is CASSRDRYNEQYF.

This clonotype has only a few counts. The CDR3 is CASSLGTSGRAGNEQFF. In DNA, the CDR3 is TGTGCCAGCAGCTTGGGGACTAGCGGGAGGGCGGGCAATGAGCAGTTCTTC. The chain couples TRBV5-4 to TRBJ2-1; 15 bases are shared with TRBD2. V was pared by 0 bases and J by 6 bases, with 4 bases of the junction left unmatched. CDR3 length: 17 amino acids. Germline CDR1 and CDR2: SGHNT and YYREEE (reference sequence).

The V gene is TRBV5-1, the J gene TRBJ2-2, with TRBD1 matching 7 bases. V lost 0 bases, J lost 0 bases, and 2 bases stayed unmatched. Germline CDR1 reads SGHRS; CDR2 reads YFSETQ. The length of the CDR3 is 16 residues. CDR3 in amino acids: CASSLAQGANTGELFF. In DNA form, the CDR3 reads TGCGCCAGCAGCTTGGCCCAGGGGGCGAACACCGGGGAGCTGTTTTTT.

In DNA, the CDR3 is TGTGCCAGCACCTTATCTGGGCTGCACTATGGCTACACCTTC. Protein product: CASTLSGLHYGYTF. J is TRBJ1-2 and V is TRBV6-6; D uncertain. The CDR3 runs 14 residues. The ends were cut back, 7 bases at V and 3 bases at J, with 15 bases in the middle. Germline CDR1 is MNHNY and CDR2 is SVGAGI (reference sequence).